This is a list of T cell receptor beta chains from one sample in a study of blood T cells in healthy people across ages. TCRdb analysed the 5' RACE reads with MiXCR anew, one entry per CDR3 protein. The table has about 580,000 distinct CDR3 sequences, about 45% seen once. The sample was blood. The source of these receptors is a man older than 75 in good health. The CDR3 runs from the conserved cysteine through the conserved F or W. D genes are given only for firm matches. Rows give clone size only sometimes, using once, few, many, or a class for an expanded clone.

DNA	CDR3	J	D	size	V
TGTGCCAGCAGGCGACAGGGACTCGACGAGCAGTACTTC	CASRRQGLDEQYF	TRBJ2-7	NA	NA	TRBV28
TGCGCCAGCGCCATTTTGGCGGGAGATCGCAATGAGCAGTACTTC	CASAILAGDRNEQYF	TRBJ2-5	TRBD2	few	TRBV5-1
TGTGCCATCAGTGCCGTTGGGTTGATCGGGGAGCTGTTTTTT	CAISAVGLIGELFF	TRBJ2-2	NA	NA	TRBV10-3
TGTGCCAGCAGTTTAAGGGGCTCTTTCGAATACGAGCAGTACTTC	CASSLRGSFEYEQYF	TRBJ2-7	NA	NA	TRBV27
TGTGCCACTGAAGACAGGGGGCGCTTGAATGAGCAGTTCTTC	CATEDRGRLNEQFF	TRBJ2-1	TRBD1	once	TRBV10-3
TGCAGCGTTCAGGGAGTACTGAACACTGAAGCTTTCTTT	CSVQGVLNTEAFF	TRBJ1-1	NA	NA	TRBV29-1
TGTGCCAGCAGCCAAGGGGTCCGCCAGGTGGGGATCTATGGCTACACCTTC	CASSQGVRQVGIYGYTF	TRBJ1-2	NA	few	TRBV4-2
TGTGCCAGCACCGGGACAAAATTCTACGAGCAGTTCTTC	CASTGTKFYEQFF	TRBJ2-1	NA	NA	TRBV2
TGCAGTGCTAGGACTAGCGGGAGCTCACTAGGCTCCTACAATGAGCAGTTCTTC	CSARTSGSSLGSYNEQFF	TRBJ2-1	TRBD2	NA	TRBV20-1
TGTGCCAGCAAAACAGGGGGAGTCGCAGATACGCAGTATTTT	CASKTGGVADTQYF	TRBJ2-3	TRBD1	many	TRBV6-5
TGTGCCACCAGCGCGCGGCAAGAGACCCAGTACTTC	CATSARQETQYF	TRBJ2-5	NA	NA	TRBV15
TGCAGTGCTAGAGAGATGACGGGGTCTAGCTCCTACAATGAGCAGTTCTTC	CSAREMTGSSSYNEQFF	TRBJ2-1	NA	NA	TRBV20-1
TGTGCCAGCAGCTGGAATTACAGGGAGTATAACTATGGCTACACCTTC	CASSWNYREYNYGYTF	TRBJ1-2	NA	NA	TRBV5-5
TGTGCCAGGAGTTACTCAACAGGGGACTATGGCTATACCTTC	CARSYSTGDYGYTF	TRBJ1-2	TRBD1	NA	TRBV6-6
TGCGCCAGCAGCGGTAGCGGGGAAGGGGATACGCAGTATTTT	CASSGSGEGDTQYF	TRBJ2-3	TRBD2	NA	TRBV5-1
TGTGCCAGCAGCCTACTACTCTTGAACACTGAAGCTTTCTTT	CASSLLLLNTEAFF	TRBJ1-1	NA	few	TRBV7-9
TGCGCCAGCAGCCCCGACTACGTAAGCTCCTACGAGCAGTACTTC	CASSPDYVSSYEQYF	TRBJ2-7	NA	NA	TRBV4-3
TGCAGTGCTCTGGGGCGCGGCCAGTGGGAGACCCAGTACTTC	CSALGRGQWETQYF	TRBJ2-5	NA	few	TRBV20-1
TGTGCCAGCAGCTTAGCTACAGGGTTGATAGATACGCAGTATTTT	CASSLATGLIDTQYF	TRBJ2-3	NA	few	TRBV7-2
TGCAGTGCTAGAGAGCGGGAGTTCAACGAGCAGTACTTC	CSAREREFNEQYF	TRBJ2-7	TRBD2	NA	TRBV20-1
TGTGCCAGCAGCTTATCCGGGGGGTGGGATGAGCAGTACTTC	CASSLSGGWDEQYF	TRBJ2-7	TRBD2	once	TRBV7-9
TGTGCCAGCACCCATAGGTACAATGAGCAGTTCTTC	CASTHRYNEQFF	TRBJ2-1	NA	many	TRBV6-6
TGTGCCAGCAGTTGGGAGATGAGCGAGCAGTACTTC	CASSWEMSEQYF	TRBJ2-7	NA	NA	TRBV6-5
TGTGCCAGCCGGACAGGGGGTTATAGCAATCAGCCCCAGCATTTT	CASRTGGYSNQPQHF	TRBJ1-5	TRBD1	many	TRBV6-6
TGCAGCGTTGAAATGAATAGCCTACACGAGCAGTATTTC	CSVEMNSLHEQYF	TRBJ2-5	NA	few	TRBV29-1
TGTGCCAGCAGTCCCCGACAGGGGATAGGGGAAGCTTTCTTT	CASSPRQGIGEAFF	TRBJ1-1	TRBD1	once	TRBV12-3/TRBV12-4
TGCAGCGTTGGAAGGGGGCGCGAGCAGTACTTC	CSVGRGREQYF	TRBJ2-7	TRBD1	many	TRBV29-1
TGTGCCATCAGTGATCGGTCCCAGGGTGGGGAAGAGACCCAGTACTTC	CAISDRSQGGEETQYF	TRBJ2-5	NA	few	TRBV10-3
TGTGCCAGCAGTTTAGTGGTCAATAAGGGCGAGCAGTACTTC	CASSLVVNKGEQYF	TRBJ2-7	NA	NA	TRBV12-3/TRBV12-4
TGTGCCAGCAGCCTCTACACCTCTGACAATGAGCAGTTCTTC	CASSLYTSDNEQFF	TRBJ2-1	NA	many	TRBV6-6
TGTGCCAGCAGCCCCAGGTACGGGGGACCAAAAGACAATGAGCAGTTCTTC	CASSPRYGGPKDNEQFF	TRBJ2-1	NA	NA	TRBV11-2
TGCGCCAGCACCCAAGACAGGGTCGAGACCCAGTACTTC	CASTQDRVETQYF	TRBJ2-5	TRBD1	few	TRBV5-1
TGCGCTCAGTCGGGGGCATATGGCTACACCTTC	CAQSGAYGYTF	TRBJ1-2	NA	NA	TRBV29-1
TGTGCCAGCAGTTTCGGCAGGGTTGACGAAAAACTGTTTTTT	CASSFGRVDEKLFF	TRBJ1-4	NA	NA	TRBV12-3/TRBV12-4
TGTGCCAGCAGCTTGGATAGCGGGGGCCTCTCCTACGAGCAGTACTTC	CASSLDSGGLSYEQYF	TRBJ2-7	TRBD2	NA	TRBV7-8
TGTGCCAGCAGCTCGCAGATCCCGGGACAGGGTTACAATGAGCAGTTCTTC	CASSSQIPGQGYNEQFF	TRBJ2-1	TRBD1	few	TRBV11-2
TGTGCCAGCAGTTTAGCGGGGGTAACGAGATATGGCTACACCTTC	CASSLAGVTRYGYTF	TRBJ1-2	NA	NA	TRBV12-3/TRBV12-4
TGCGCCAGCAGCCTCATGTCTGGGGCAGATACGCAGTATTTT	CASSLMSGADTQYF	TRBJ2-3	NA	NA	TRBV5-1
TGTGCCAGCAGTGGCGGACCCCGCAATGAGCAGTTCTTC	CASSGGPRNEQFF	TRBJ2-1	NA	few	TRBV6-4
TGTGCCAGCAGCTTAAACGGGGCCGAGCAGTACTTC	CASSLNGAEQYF	TRBJ2-7	NA	few	TRBV7-2
TGTGCCAGCAGCCCTCGGGGGCCGGGCACAGATACGCAGTATTTT	CASSPRGPGTDTQYF	TRBJ2-3	NA	many	TRBV9
TGTGCCAGCAGTACCTACAATGAGCAGTTCTTC	CASSTYNEQFF	TRBJ2-1	NA	many	TRBV6-6
TGTGCCAGCAGCCCTAACTCATACTACGAGCAGTACTTC	CASSPNSYYEQYF	TRBJ2-7	NA	NA	TRBV7-2
TGTGCCAGCAGCCAGGGCTATGGCTCCTACGAGCAGTACTTC	CASSQGYGSYEQYF	TRBJ2-7	NA	few	TRBV4-2
TGTGCCAGCAGCCTTCAACAGGGAACTAATGAAAAACTGTTTTTT	CASSLQQGTNEKLFF	TRBJ1-4	NA	few	TRBV7-2
TGTGCCAGCCTCAGGCGGGGGGGCTATGATGAGCAGTTCTTC	CASLRRGGYDEQFF	TRBJ2-1	TRBD2	NA	TRBV7-3
TGCGCCAGCAGCTTTCTGACGGGACGAAGGGAGGGAGATACGCAGTATTTT	CASSFLTGRREGDTQYF	TRBJ2-3	TRBD2	few	TRBV5-1
TGTGCCAGCAGTTACTCACAGGGTGGCCAAGAGACCCAGTACTTC	CASSYSQGGQETQYF	TRBJ2-5	NA	many	TRBV6-5
TGTGCCAGCAGTTACGGGGACGAGGGGGGCTACACCTTC	CASSYGDEGGYTF	TRBJ1-2	NA	many	TRBV6-6
TGTGCCAGCTCACGGGACAGGAGCATGGGGGAGCAGTACTTC	CASSRDRSMGEQYF	TRBJ2-7	TRBD1	NA	TRBV18
TGTGCCAGCAGCGACAGGAACACTGAAGCTTTCTTT	CASSDRNTEAFF	TRBJ1-1	NA	few	TRBV6-1
TGCGCCAGCAGTGCGGGGTCAGGGGGCTACGAGCAGTACTTC	CASSAGSGGYEQYF	TRBJ2-7	TRBD1	NA	TRBV10-1